The subject of this entry is one T cell receptor beta chain. In the original workflow: Amplification from reference gene primers served as the basis for estimated nucleated cell counts. Assay: immunoSEQ multiplex PCR; the TCRdb copy retains only in-frame clones and omits some. The DNA gave D and trimming, while V, J and clone size come from that table. The table records about 130,000 clones, 70% to 90% of them present only once. Unmatched junction bases numbered 5, after V lost 6 bases and J lost 2 bases. Germline CDR1 LNHDA, CDR2 SQIVND (reference sequence). The CDR3 sequence is 16 residues long. These data are taken from a study of blood T cell repertoires in COVID-19. The wider study: Donors in the United States, Italy and Spain gave samples during acute or convalescent COVID-19. The cDNA or gDNA used as material had been derived from T cells, B-cell-depleted T cells, or PBMCs.

The chain uses TRBV19 and TRBJ2-7, with 15 bases matching TRBD2. The sequence was collected from a woman in her forties or fifties who had recovered from COVID-19. Specimen: peripheral blood. The CDR3 sequence: CASSKGLAGGTYEQYF. The CDR3 DNA reads TGTGCCAGTAGCAAAGGACTAGCGGGAGGGACCTACGAGCAGTACTTC.